This TCR beta chain came from a study of blood T cell repertoires in COVID-19. Study-level information: The cDNA or gDNA used as material had been derived from T cells, B-cell-depleted T cells, or PBMCs.

V shed 3 bases, J shed 2 bases, and the junction held 7 bases outside the gene matches. The germline gives CDR1 SGHNT, CDR2 YENEEA. This CDR3 spans 16 amino acids. Individuals drawn from 24 US areas were about 18 to 90 years old. Two negative PCRs, clearance, or symptom resolution had been documented for recovered Cohort 3 donors. Per the original data handling: The authors estimated nucleated cell counts from reference gene primer amplification. Generated by immunoSEQ multiplex PCR, the TCRdb table keeps only in-frame clones and is missing some. For V, J and clone size, that table is used; D and trimming come from the DNA. The data contain around 310,000 clones, approximately 90% of them seen just once; the ten biggest clones take up about 9.9%.

The specimen was PBMCs or T cells enriched from blood (not recorded which). This chain joins TRBV11-3 and TRBJ2-3; 8 bases agree with TRBD2. The sequence was collected from a woman between 40 and 50 years old who had recovered from COVID-19. CDR3 in DNA: TGTGCCAGCAGCTTTGGTAGCGGGGAACCCACAGATACGCAGTATTTT. Residues: CASSFGSGEPTDTQYF.